The T cell receptor beta chain under discussion was sequenced for a study of vaccination effects on CD4 cells after COVID-19. About the research overall: Samples gathered post-vaccine arrived a median of 72 days past the second dose.

Concerning this clone itself: No antigen is known for it.

Ahead of sequencing, the ViraFEST assay grew antigen-specific CD4+ T cells using viral peptide pools. The authors isolated CD4+ T cells after about eleven days of culture. Two-dose vaccination with either BNT162b2 or mRNA-1273 was given to the participants. Nobody among the vaccine recipients had prior SARS-CoV-2 infection (nucleocapsid antibodies were negative). The culture medium for two million PBMC per well included roughly 9.2 IU/ml IL-2 and 9 to 10 ug/ml peptides. Some clones are missing from TCRdb's copy, which holds only in-frame ones; the method was immunoSEQ multiplex PCR. The sample carries around 69,000 clones, roughly 81% recorded once. The CDR3 is made up of 15 amino acids. V lost 8 bases to trimming and J lost 0 bases, with 14 bases between them. Germline assignment: CDR1 LNHDA and CDR2 SQIVND (reference sequence).

The chain combines TRBV19 with TRBJ1-5; D ambiguous. The starting material was CD4+ T cells from PBMCs cultured with HCoV-229E spike peptides, obtained after COVID-19 vaccination. The TCR originated in a human donor who received a COVID-19 vaccine. The chain's CDR3 is CASSLQPYSNQPQHF. CDR3 DNA: TGTGCCAGTTCGTTACAGCCCTATAGCAATCAGCCCCAGCATTTT.